These 32 T cell receptor beta chains share one sample of origin, sequenced in a study of cytomegalovirus exposure and HLA in healthy donors. 13 Jbeta primers and 60 Vbeta primers were used for the PCR. The assay was immunoSEQ multiplex PCR, and TCRdb's table has in-frame clones only and misses some. The sample has about 160,000 clones; the top ten hold 2.1%. Source material: PBMCs. These receptors originate from a man between 25 and 39 years old in good health and CMV-seronegative.

The rearrangement links TRBV13 to TRBJ2-3; TRBD2 aligns across 16 bases. The CDR3 spans 19 residues. Trimming removed 5 bases from V and 5 bases from J; junction bases left unmatched: 13. Germline V gene sequence: CDR1 PRHDT, CDR2 FYEKMQ (reference sequence). The chain's CDR3 is CASSPMGLAGGPLRDTQYF. The CDR3 nucleotides are TGTGCCAGCAGCCCGATGGGACTAGCGGGAGGGCCTCTGCGAGATACGCAGTATTTT.

The chain links TRBV4-1 to TRBJ1-2; D call uncertain. The germline gives CDR1 MGHRA, CDR2 YSYEKL. There are 16 residues in the CDR3. Trimming left V 0 bases short and J 4 bases short, with 15 bases between. The CDR3 coding sequence is TGCGCCAGCAGCCAAGAGGATGTGGGAGTGAGCTATGGCTACACCTTC. It is translated as CASSQEDVGVSYGYTF.

The rearrangement uses TRBV2 and TRBJ2-5; D is undetermined. The germline gives CDR1 SNHLY, CDR2 FYNNEI. The CDR3 is 14 amino acids. V lost 4 bases and J lost 3, with 12 bases in between. Here the CDR3 DNA reads TGTGCCAGCAGTGCGAGGCGCGACGAAGAGACCCAGTACTTC. Residues: CASSARRDEETQYF. The complete variable domain, with remaining parts taken from reference TRBV2 and TRBJ2-5, reads EPEVTQTPSHQVTQMGQEVILRCVPISNHLYFYWYRQILGQKVEFLVSFYNNEISEKSEIFDDQFSVERPDGSNFTLKIRSTKLEDSAMYFCASSARRDEETQYFGPGTRLLVL.

The gene calls are TRBV25-1 and TRBJ2-7; TRBD2 agrees at 11 bases. V lost 3 bases and J lost 4; bases outside the gene matches: 2. Germline-derived CDR1 and CDR2 are MGHDK and SYGVNS. The CDR3 has 14 amino acids. The CDR3: CASSEGLADYEQYF. The CDR3 DNA follows: TGTGCCAGCAGTGAGGGACTAGCGGATTACGAGCAGTACTTC.

The V and J genes are TRBV5-5 and TRBJ2-3; D is perhaps TRBD2 (5 bases). Per the germline V gene, CDR1 is SGHKS and CDR2 is YYEKEE (reference sequence). This CDR3 has 12 residues. Trimming left V 4 bases short and J 5 bases short, with 8 bases between. CDR3 in amino acids: CASSPAGDTQYF. The DNA of the CDR3 is TGTGCCAGCAGCCCCGCGGGAGATACGCAGTATTTT. Variable domain in full (rest from reference TRBV5-5 and TRBJ2-3): DAGVTQSPTHLIKTRGQQVTLRCSPISGHKSVSWYQQVLGQGPQFIFQYYEKEERGRGNFPDRFSARQFPNYSSELNVNALLLGDSALYLCASSPAGDTQYFGPGTRLTVL.

The gene calls are TRBV18 and TRBJ1-1; tentatively, D is TRBD1 (5 bases). Germline-derived CDR1 and CDR2 are KGHSH and LQKENI. The CDR3 is 11 residues long. Trimming removed 2 bases from V and 11 bases from J, with 9 bases in between. In DNA, the CDR3 is TGTGCCAGCTCACCAGCGGGGCGCGCTTTCTTT. Translation: CASSPAGRAFF.

The chain has TRBV5-4 and TRBJ1-2; tentative D call: TRBD1 (6 bases). Trimming removed 3 bases at V and 8 bases at J, with 26 bases between. This CDR3 has 17 residues. The germline gives CDR1 SGHNT, CDR2 YYREEE (reference sequence). CDR3: CASSSGGDGGVRGGYTF. CDR3 bases: TGTGCCAGCAGCTCCGGGGGGGATGGGGGCGTACGAGGAGGCTACACCTTC.

This sequence joins TRBV6-1 and TRBJ2-7; TRBD1 might be the D (5 bases). This CDR3 comprises 12 residues. Germline V gives CDR1 MNHNS, CDR2 SASEGT. V lost 8 bases and J lost 3, with 11 bases in between. CDR3 sequence (DNA): TGTGCCAGCCTTTGGGGCGGCTACGAGCAGTACTTC. Translated, it gives CASLWGGYEQYF.

V and J are TRBV5-1 and TRBJ2-5, with 7 bases identical to TRBD1. The CDR3 runs to 16 residues. Trimming cost V 2 bases and J 1 base; bases outside gene matches: 8. The germline V gene encodes CDR1 SGHRS and CDR2 YFSETQ. The DNA for the CDR3 is TGCGCCAGCAGCTTTAATTGGGACAGCAGCCAAGAGACCCAGTACTTC. Translation gives CASSFNWDSSQETQYF. Full variable domain (remainder filled in from reference TRBV5-1 and TRBJ2-5): KAGVTQTPRYLIKTRGQQVTLSCSPISGHRSVSWYQQTPGQGLQFLFEYFSETQRNKGNFPGRFSGRQFSNSRSEMNVSTLELGDSALYLCASSFNWDSSQETQYFGPGTRLLVL.

The V call is TRBV2, the J call TRBJ1-2; 12 nucleotides agree with TRBD1. V gave up 5 bases and J gave up 3 bases; unmatched junction bases: 13. The length of the CDR3 is 18 residues. Germline CDR1 is SNHLY and CDR2 is FYNNEI. The DNA of the CDR3 is TGTGCCAGCAGTCCAAACCGGGACAGGGGGCTTTACGACTATGGCTACACCTTC. This sequence encodes CASSPNRDRGLYDYGYTF.

The chain has TRBV5-4 and TRBJ2-7; TRBD2 matches 12 bases. V trimming: 3 bases; J trimming: 7 bases; junction bases outside the gene matches: 8. CDR1 SGHNT and CDR2 YYREEE come from the germline V gene (reference sequence). The CDR3 runs to 15 residues. The CDR3 is CASSSRTSGTGEQYF. The DNA for the CDR3 is TGTGCCAGCAGCTCCCGGACTAGCGGGACGGGAGAGCAGTACTTC.

V is TRBV19 and J is TRBJ2-3; weak D call: TRBD2 (6 bases). CDR1 and CDR2 from the germline V gene are LNHDA and SQIVND (reference sequence). V was trimmed by 7 bases and J by 0 bases, leaving 14 bases between them. The CDR3 covers 15 residues. CDR3 in DNA: TGTGCCAGTACCCGAGGGACTTATAGCACAGATACGCAGTATTTT. This sequence encodes CASTRGTYSTDTQYF. The full variable domain, with the rest looked up from reference TRBV19 and TRBJ2-3, is DGGITQSPKYLFRKEGQNVTLSCEQNLNHDAMYWYRQDPGQGLRLIYYSQIVNDFQKGDIAEGYSVSREKKESFPLTVTSAQKNPTAFYLCASTRGTYSTDTQYFGPGTRLTVL.

The chain has TRBV7-2 and TRBJ1-1; D possibly corresponds to TRBD1 (5 bases). The V end was cut by 2 bases, the J end by 6 bases, with 19 bases between. CDR1 SGHTA and CDR2 FQGNSA come from the germline V gene. The CDR3 runs 16 residues. As DNA, the CDR3 is TGTGCCAGCAGCTTACCCCCTGGCGTTGGGGGGGCTGAAGCTTTCTTT. This gives the protein CASSLPPGVGGAEAFF.

The CDR3 DNA follows: TGTGCCAGCAGCTTAGTGGGGACAGGGGTGTACAATGAGCAGTTCTTC. Its protein is CASSLVGTGVYNEQFF. The rearrangement joins TRBV7-2 to TRBJ2-1; 10 positions agree with TRBD1. The CDR3 sequence is 16 residues long. Germline V gene data show CDR1 as SGHTA and CDR2 as FQGNSA. With V trimmed by 1 base and J by 4 bases, 4 bases remained unmatched.

The V call is TRBV18, the J call TRBJ1-3; D may be TRBD1 (6 bases). The CDR3 sequence is 16 residues long. In germline, CDR1 is KGHSH, CDR2 LQKENI. The V gene lost 0 bases and the J gene lost 3 bases, with 12 bases spanning the gap. In DNA form, the CDR3 reads TGTGCCAGCTCACCACCGGGCAGGGGCGATGGAAACACCATATATTTT. Protein: CASSPPGRGDGNTIYF.

This chain uses TRBV5-1 with TRBJ2-5; TRBD1 is a possible D gene (5 bases). Germline CDR1 SGHRS, CDR2 YFSETQ. The CDR3 loop spans 16 amino acids. Deletions cut 4 bases from V and 5 bases from J, with 21 bases between. This CDR3 is CASSLLWQGLRETQYF. CDR3 coding DNA: TGCGCCAGCAGCCTCTTATGGCAGGGCCTCCGGGAGACCCAGTACTTC.

This chain joins TRBV7-2 and TRBJ1-5; D might be TRBD1 (6 bases). V lost 6 bases and J lost 0, with 9 bases in between. This CDR3 has 14 amino acids. CDR1 is SGHTA, CDR2 FQGNSA, per germline. The CDR3: CASSTGISNQPQHF. CDR3 nucleotide sequence: TGTGCCAGCAGTACAGGGATTAGCAATCAGCCCCAGCATTTT. Variable domain in full (rest from reference TRBV7-2 and TRBJ1-5): GAGVSQSPSNKVTEKGKDVELRCDPISGHTALYWYRQSLGQGLEFLIYFQGNSAPDKSGLPSDRFSAERTGGSVSTLTIQRTQQEDSAVYLCASSTGISNQPQHFGDGTRLSIL.

V usage is TRBV5-1 and J usage is TRBJ2-3; 11 bases agree with TRBD2. With 4 bases clipped from V and 3 bases from J, the junction kept 13 bases outside the gene matches. Per germline, CDR1 SGHRS and CDR2 YFSETQ. The CDR3 is made up of 18 amino acids. The CDR3 DNA reads as TGCGCCAGCAGCCCCCCGGGACTAGCGGACGTCAATACAGATACGCAGTATTTT. The encoded protein is CASSPPGLADVNTDTQYF.

The V call is TRBV6-1, the J call TRBJ2-1; 8 bases line up with TRBD2. Germline CDR1 MNHNS, CDR2 SASEGT. The V segment lost 11 bases and the J segment 7 bases; nucleotides outside the gene matches: 10. This CDR3 comprises 13 residues. CDR3 DNA: TGTGCCGGAAGCGGGAGTTCTCTTAATGAGCAGTTCTTC. The encoded protein is CAGSGSSLNEQFF.

The V gene is TRBV30, the J gene TRBJ1-6; D gene uncertain. The CDR3 sequence is 12 residues long. V dropped 2 bases and J dropped 9 bases, with 8 bases sitting between them. Germline CDR1 GTSNPN, CDR2 SVGIG (reference sequence). The CDR3 region is CAWSPRGSPLHF. CDR3 DNA sequence: TGTGCCTGGAGTCCTCGGGGTTCACCCCTCCACTTT. Looking up the rest from reference TRBV30 and TRBJ1-6 gives the full variable domain: SQTIHQWPATLVQPVGSPLSLECTVEGTSNPNLYWYRQAAGRGLQLLFYSVGIGQISSEVPQNLSASRPQDRQFILSSKKLLLSDSGFYLCAWSPRGSPLHFGNGTRLTVT.

V and J are TRBV9 and TRBJ2-3; 13 bases align to TRBD2. The CDR3 totals 18 residues. Losses at the gene ends were 0 bases for V and 2 bases for J; bases not matched to a gene: 6. Germline lookup yields CDR1 SGDLS and CDR2 YYNGEE. The CDR3 DNA sequence: TGTGCCAGCAGCGTAGGAGTGGGACTAGCGGGACCCACAGATACGCAGTATTTT. Amino acids: CASSVGVGLAGPTDTQYF. Supplemented by reference TRBV9 and TRBJ2-3, the full variable domain reads DSGVTQTPKHLITATGQRVTLRCSPRSGDLSVYWYQQSLDQGLQFLIQYYNGEERAKGNILERFSAQQFPDLHSELNLSSLELGDSALYFCASSVGVGLAGPTDTQYFGPGTRLTVL.

On this clone: Other DNA sequences of this sample code for an identical CDR3. V gene TRBV10-2 combines with J gene TRBJ2-7; D gene unclear. The CDR3 covers 11 residues. In germline, CDR1 is WSHSY, CDR2 SAAADI. V was pared by 4 bases and J by 4 bases, with 5 bases between. The CDR3 protein is CASSALYEQYF. The CDR3 coding sequence is TGCGCCAGCAGTGCTCTGTACGAGCAGTACTTC.

V usage is TRBV9 and J usage is TRBJ2-1; perhaps TRBD2 as D (5 bases). The V gene lost 7 bases and the J gene lost 0 bases, with 20 bases spanning the gap. CDR3 length: 17 residues. CDR1 SGDLS and CDR2 YYNGEE come from the germline V gene. The CDR3: CASLKSVFAGSYNEQFF. The CDR3 DNA follows: TGTGCCAGCCTCAAATCAGTGTTTGCGGGCTCCTACAATGAGCAGTTCTTC.

J is TRBJ1-1 and V is TRBV6-1; D gene unclear. Germline values: CDR1 MNHNS, CDR2 SASEGT. There are 12 residues in the CDR3. The V end was cut by 2 bases, the J end by 7 bases, with 8 bases between. The CDR3 region has the DNA TGTGCCAGCAGTGAAACCGGGTATGAAGCTTTCTTT. Translating gives CASSETGYEAFF.

The chain recombines TRBV12-5 with TRBJ2-3; D remains ambiguous. The germline V gene has CDR1 LGHNT and CDR2 FRNRAP. V was cut by 0 bases and J by 6 bases, with 7 bases left in between. The length of the CDR3 is 13 residues. Here the CDR3 reads CASGLVLSDTQYF. CDR3 sequence (DNA): TGTGCTAGTGGTTTGGTACTTTCTGATACGCAGTATTTT.

Concerning this clone: Other DNA sequences in the same sample also yield this CDR3. V is TRBV5-1 and J is TRBJ2-5, with D hard to call. From germline, CDR1 is SGHRS and CDR2 YFSETQ. CDR3 size: 12 residues. Trimming took off 4 bases at V and 2 bases at J, with 6 bases between the two ends. The CDR3 nucleotides read TGCGCCAGCAGCGCGGATCAAGAGACCCAGTACTTC. The encoded protein is CASSADQETQYF.

The V call is TRBV28, the J call TRBJ2-3; TRBD2 is a possible D gene (6 bases). The CDR3 is made up of 14 amino acids. Germline V CDR1 and CDR2: MDHEN, SYDVKM. Trimming pared 6 bases from V and 1 base from J, leaving 11 bases between. The CDR3 sequence: CASSTSWGTDTQYF. As DNA, the CDR3 is TGTGCCAGCAGCACTAGCTGGGGCACAGATACGCAGTATTTT.

This chain uses TRBV5-1 with TRBJ2-7, with D possibly being TRBD1 (6 bases). The CDR3 totals 12 residues. CDR1 and CDR2 (germline): SGHRS, YFSETQ. Trimming cost V 4 bases and J 6 bases, with 11 bases left between them. In DNA, the CDR3 is TGCGCCAGCAGCCAAGACAGGCTCGAGCAGTACTTC. Translation gives CASSQDRLEQYF. Filled out from reference TRBV5-1 and TRBJ2-7, the complete variable domain reads KAGVTQTPRYLIKTRGQQVTLSCSPISGHRSVSWYQQTPGQGLQFLFEYFSETQRNKGNFPGRFSGRQFSNSRSEMNVSTLELGDSALYLCASSQDRLEQYFGPGTRLTVT.

The chain recombines TRBV2 with TRBJ2-5, with a possible D match to TRBD1 (6 bases). Trimming removed 6 bases at V and 1 base at J, with 9 bases between. Per the germline V gene, CDR1 is SNHLY and CDR2 is FYNNEI. The CDR3 contains 13 residues. CDR3 sequence reads: CASRGHIQETQYF. CDR3 coding DNA: TGTGCCAGCAGGGGACACATCCAAGAGACCCAGTACTTC.

This chain connects TRBV29-1 to TRBJ2-7; D is perhaps TRBD2 (6 bases). CDR1 SQVTM and CDR2 ANQGSEA come from the germline V gene. Trimming shortened V by 6 bases and J by 4 bases, and 13 bases separated the two germline ends. This CDR3 contains 12 residues. The CDR3 DNA reads as TGCAGCGTCGGGGGACCAGGATACGAGCAGTACTTC. This encodes CSVGGPGYEQYF.

CDR3 residues: CASSEWMQEAYGYTF. The CDR3 DNA reads as TGTGCCAGCAGTGAGTGGATGCAGGAGGCATATGGCTACACCTTC. The chain is built from TRBV6-1 and TRBJ1-2; D is ambiguous. Trimming shortened V by 3 bases and J by 5 bases, and 16 bases separated the two germline ends. Germline-derived CDR1 and CDR2 are MNHNS and SASEGT. This CDR3 is built from 15 residues.

The chain is built from TRBV19 and TRBJ1-2; 8 nucleotides match TRBD1. CDR3 length: 12 amino acids. Germline assignment: CDR1 LNHDA and CDR2 SQIVND (reference sequence). The trim removed 7 bases at V and 4 bases at J, leaving 2 bases unmatched. The CDR3 here is CASIDRGYGYTF. As DNA, the CDR3 is TGTGCCAGTATTGACAGGGGCTATGGCTACACCTTC.